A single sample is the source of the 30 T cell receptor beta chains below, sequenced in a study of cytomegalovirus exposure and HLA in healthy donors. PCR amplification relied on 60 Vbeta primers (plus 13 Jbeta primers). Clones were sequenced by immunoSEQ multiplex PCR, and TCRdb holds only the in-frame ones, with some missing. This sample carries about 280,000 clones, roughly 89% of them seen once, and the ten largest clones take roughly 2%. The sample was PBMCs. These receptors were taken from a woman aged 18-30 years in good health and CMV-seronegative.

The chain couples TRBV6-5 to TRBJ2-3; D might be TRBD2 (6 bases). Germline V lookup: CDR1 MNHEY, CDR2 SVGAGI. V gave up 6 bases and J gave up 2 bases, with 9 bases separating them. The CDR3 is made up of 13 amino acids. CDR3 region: CASRRDFTDTQYF. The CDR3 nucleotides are TGTGCCAGCAGACGGGACTTCACAGATACGCAGTATTTT.

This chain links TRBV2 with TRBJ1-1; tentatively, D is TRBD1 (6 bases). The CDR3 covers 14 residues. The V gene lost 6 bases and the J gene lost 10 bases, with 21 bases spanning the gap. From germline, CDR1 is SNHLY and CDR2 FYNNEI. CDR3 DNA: TGTGCCAGCAGCCAAATGACAGGCTATAGGAGAGCTTTCTTT. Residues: CASSQMTGYRRAFF. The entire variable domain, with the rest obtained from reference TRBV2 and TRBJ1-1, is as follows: EPEVTQTPSHQVTQMGQEVILRCVPISNHLYFYWYRQILGQKVEFLVSFYNNEISEKSEIFDDQFSVERPDGSNFTLKIRSTKLEDSAMYFCASSQMTGYRRAFFGQGTRLTVV.

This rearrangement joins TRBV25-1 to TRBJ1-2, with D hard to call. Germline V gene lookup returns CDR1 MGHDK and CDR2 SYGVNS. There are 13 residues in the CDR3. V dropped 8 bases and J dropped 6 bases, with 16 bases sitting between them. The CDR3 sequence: CASGIGLKDGYTF. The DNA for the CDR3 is TGTGCCAGCGGGATTGGACTGAAGGATGGCTACACCTTC.

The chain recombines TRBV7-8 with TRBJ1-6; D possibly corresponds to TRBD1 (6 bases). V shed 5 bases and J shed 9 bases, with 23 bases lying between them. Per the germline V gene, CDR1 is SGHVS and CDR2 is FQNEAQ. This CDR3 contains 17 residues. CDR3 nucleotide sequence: TGTGCCAGCAGCCTTATAGGGGGAGACTCCGCCGGTTCACCCCTCCACTTT. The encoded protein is CASSLIGGDSAGSPLHF.

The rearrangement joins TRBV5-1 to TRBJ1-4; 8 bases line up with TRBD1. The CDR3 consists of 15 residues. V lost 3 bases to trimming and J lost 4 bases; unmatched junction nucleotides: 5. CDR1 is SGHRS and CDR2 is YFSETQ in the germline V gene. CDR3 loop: CASSSTGADNEKLFF. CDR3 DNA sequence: TGCGCCAGCAGCTCGACAGGGGCCGATAATGAAAAACTGTTTTTT. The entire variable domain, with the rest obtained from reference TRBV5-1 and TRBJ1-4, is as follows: KAGVTQTPRYLIKTRGQQVTLSCSPISGHRSVSWYQQTPGQGLQFLFEYFSETQRNKGNFPGRFSGRQFSNSRSEMNVSTLELGDSALYLCASSSTGADNEKLFFGSGTQLSVL.

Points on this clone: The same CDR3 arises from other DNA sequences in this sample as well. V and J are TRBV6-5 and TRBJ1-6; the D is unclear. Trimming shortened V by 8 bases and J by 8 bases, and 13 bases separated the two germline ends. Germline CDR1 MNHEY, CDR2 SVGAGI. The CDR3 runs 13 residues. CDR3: CASQDNYYSPLHF. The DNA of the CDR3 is TGTGCCAGCCAAGACAATTATTATTCACCCCTCCACTTT.

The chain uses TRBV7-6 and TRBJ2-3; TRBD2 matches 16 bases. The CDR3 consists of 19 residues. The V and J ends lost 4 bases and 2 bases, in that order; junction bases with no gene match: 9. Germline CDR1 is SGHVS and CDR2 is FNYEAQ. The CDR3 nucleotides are TGTGCCAGCAGCTCCTCCGGGACTAGCGGGGGGGCCGACACAGATACGCAGTATTTT. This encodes CASSSSGTSGGADTDTQYF.

The CDR3 loop reads CASSFTRDYEQYF. Here the CDR3 DNA reads TGTGCCAGCAGTTTCACTAGGGACTACGAGCAGTACTTC. The chain has TRBV27 and TRBJ2-7; D is perhaps TRBD2 (5 bases). V lost 3 bases, J lost 3 bases, and 9 bases lay in between. The CDR3 totals 13 residues. Germline V lookup: CDR1 MNHEY, CDR2 SMNVEV (reference sequence).

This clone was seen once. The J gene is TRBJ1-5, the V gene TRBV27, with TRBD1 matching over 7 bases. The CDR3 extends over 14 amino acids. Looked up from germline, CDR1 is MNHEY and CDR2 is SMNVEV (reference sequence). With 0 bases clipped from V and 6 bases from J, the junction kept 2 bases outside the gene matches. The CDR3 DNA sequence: TGTGCCAGCAGTTTATCGAGGGGGCCTCAGCCCCAGCATTTT. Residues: CASSLSRGPQPQHF.

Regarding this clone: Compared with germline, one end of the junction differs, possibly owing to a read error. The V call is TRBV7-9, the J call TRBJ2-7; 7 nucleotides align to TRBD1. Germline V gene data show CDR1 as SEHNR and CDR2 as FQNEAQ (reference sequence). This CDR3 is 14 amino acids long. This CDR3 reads CSSSIHRDSYEQYF. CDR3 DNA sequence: TGTTCCAGCAGCATTCACCGGGACAGCTACGAGCAGTACTTC.

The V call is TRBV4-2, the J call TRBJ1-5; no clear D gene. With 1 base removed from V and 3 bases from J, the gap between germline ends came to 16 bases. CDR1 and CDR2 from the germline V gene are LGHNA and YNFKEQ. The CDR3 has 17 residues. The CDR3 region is CASSQGSLTKNNQPQHF. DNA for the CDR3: TGTGCCAGCAGCCAAGGATCTCTCACAAAGAACAATCAGCCCCAGCATTTT.

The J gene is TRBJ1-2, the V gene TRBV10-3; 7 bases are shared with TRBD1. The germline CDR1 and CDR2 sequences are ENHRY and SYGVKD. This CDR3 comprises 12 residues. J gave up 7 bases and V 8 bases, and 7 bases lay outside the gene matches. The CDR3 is CAISEGAGGYTF. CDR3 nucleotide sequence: TGTGCCATCTCAGAGGGGGCGGGTGGCTACACCTTC.

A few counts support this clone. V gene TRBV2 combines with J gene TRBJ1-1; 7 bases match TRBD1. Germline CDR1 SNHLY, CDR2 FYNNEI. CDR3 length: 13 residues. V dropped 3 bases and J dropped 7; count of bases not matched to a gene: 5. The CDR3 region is CASSDDRVGEAFF. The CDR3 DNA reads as TGTGCCAGCAGTGACGACAGGGTGGGTGAAGCTTTCTTT.

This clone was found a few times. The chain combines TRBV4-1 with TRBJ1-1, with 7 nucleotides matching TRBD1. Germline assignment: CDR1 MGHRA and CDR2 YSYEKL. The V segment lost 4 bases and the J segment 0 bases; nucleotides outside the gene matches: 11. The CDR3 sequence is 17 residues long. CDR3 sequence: CASSPGWDRSMNTEAFF. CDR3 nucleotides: TGCGCCAGCAGCCCGGGGTGGGACAGAAGTATGAACACTGAAGCTTTCTTT.

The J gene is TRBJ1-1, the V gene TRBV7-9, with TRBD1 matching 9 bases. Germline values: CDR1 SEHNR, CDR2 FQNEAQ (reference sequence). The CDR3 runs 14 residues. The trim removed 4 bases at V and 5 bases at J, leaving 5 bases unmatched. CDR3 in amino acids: CASSSRTGVTEAFF. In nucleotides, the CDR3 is TGTGCCAGCAGCTCCCGGACAGGGGTGACTGAAGCTTTCTTT. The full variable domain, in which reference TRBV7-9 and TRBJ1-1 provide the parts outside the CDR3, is DTGVSQNPRHKITKRGQNVTFRCDPISEHNRLYWYRQTLGQGPEFLTYFQNEAQLEKSRLLSDRFSAERPKGSFSTLEIQRTEQGDSAMYLCASSSRTGVTEAFFGQGTRLTVV.

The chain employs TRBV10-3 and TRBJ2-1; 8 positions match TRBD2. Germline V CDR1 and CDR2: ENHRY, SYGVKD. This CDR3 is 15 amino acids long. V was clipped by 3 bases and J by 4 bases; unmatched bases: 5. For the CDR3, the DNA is TGTGCCATCAGTGAAGGGACTAGTACATACAATGAGCAGTTCTTC. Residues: CAISEGTSTYNEQFF.

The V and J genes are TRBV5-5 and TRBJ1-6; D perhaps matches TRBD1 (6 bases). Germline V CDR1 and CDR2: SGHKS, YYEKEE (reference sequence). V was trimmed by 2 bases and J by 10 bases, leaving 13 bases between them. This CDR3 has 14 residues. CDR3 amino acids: CASSFGTRPSPLHF. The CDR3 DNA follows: TGTGCCAGCAGCTTCGGGACAAGGCCCTCACCCCTCCACTTT.

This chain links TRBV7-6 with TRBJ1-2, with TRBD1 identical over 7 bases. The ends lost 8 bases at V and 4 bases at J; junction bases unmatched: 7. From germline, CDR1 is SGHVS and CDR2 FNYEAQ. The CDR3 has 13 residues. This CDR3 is CASGPAGGYGYTF. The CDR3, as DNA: TGTGCCAGCGGGCCGGCAGGGGGCTATGGCTACACCTTC.

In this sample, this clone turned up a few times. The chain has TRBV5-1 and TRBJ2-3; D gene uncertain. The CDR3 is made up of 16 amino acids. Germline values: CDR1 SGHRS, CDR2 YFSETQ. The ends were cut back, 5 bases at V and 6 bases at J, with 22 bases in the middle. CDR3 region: CASRSRGASPGDTQYF. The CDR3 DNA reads TGCGCCAGCAGGTCTAGAGGAGCTTCCCCCGGGGATACGCAGTATTTT.

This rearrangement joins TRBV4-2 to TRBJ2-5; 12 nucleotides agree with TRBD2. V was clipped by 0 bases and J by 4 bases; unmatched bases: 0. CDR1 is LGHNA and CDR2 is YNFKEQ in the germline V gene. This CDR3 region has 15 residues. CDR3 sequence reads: CASSQELAGGETQYF. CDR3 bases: TGTGCCAGCAGCCAAGAACTAGCGGGGGGAGAGACCCAGTACTTC.

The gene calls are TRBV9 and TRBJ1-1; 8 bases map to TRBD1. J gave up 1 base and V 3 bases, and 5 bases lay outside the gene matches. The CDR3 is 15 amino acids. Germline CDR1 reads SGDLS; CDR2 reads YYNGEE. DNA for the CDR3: TGTGCCAGCAGCGCGACAGGGGCTAAGAACACTGAAGCTTTCTTT. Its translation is CASSATGAKNTEAFF.

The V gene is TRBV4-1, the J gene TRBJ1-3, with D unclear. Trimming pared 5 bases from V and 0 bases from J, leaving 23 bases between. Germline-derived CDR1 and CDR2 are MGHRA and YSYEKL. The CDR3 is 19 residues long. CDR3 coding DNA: TGCGCCAGCAGCTTTCCCCGGCATGGTGGAGAGGCCTCTGGAAACACCATATATTTT. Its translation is CASSFPRHGGEASGNTIYF.

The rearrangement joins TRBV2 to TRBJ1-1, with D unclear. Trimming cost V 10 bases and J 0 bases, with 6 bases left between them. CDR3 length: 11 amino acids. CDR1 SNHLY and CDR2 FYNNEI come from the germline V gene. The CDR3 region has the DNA TGTGCCACGACATTGAACACTGAAGCTTTCTTT. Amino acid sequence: CATTLNTEAFF.

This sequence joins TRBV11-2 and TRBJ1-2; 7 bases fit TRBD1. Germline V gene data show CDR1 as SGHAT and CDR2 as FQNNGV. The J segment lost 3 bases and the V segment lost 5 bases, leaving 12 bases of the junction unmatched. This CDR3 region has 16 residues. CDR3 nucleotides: TGTGCCAGCAGCCCCTCGGCGACAGGGTGGGACTATGGCTACACCTTC. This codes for CASSPSATGWDYGYTF.

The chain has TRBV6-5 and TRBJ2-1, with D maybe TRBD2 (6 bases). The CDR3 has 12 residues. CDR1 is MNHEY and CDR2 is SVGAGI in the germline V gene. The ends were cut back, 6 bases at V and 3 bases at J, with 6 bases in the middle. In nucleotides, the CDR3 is TGTGCCAGCAGGGGGGGCTACAATGAGCAGTTCTTC. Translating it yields CASRGGYNEQFF.

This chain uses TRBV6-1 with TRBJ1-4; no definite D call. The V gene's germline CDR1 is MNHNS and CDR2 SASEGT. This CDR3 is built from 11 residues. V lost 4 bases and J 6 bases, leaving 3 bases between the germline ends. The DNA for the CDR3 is TGTGCCAGCAGTGCATATGAAAAACTGTTTTTT. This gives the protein CASSAYEKLFF.

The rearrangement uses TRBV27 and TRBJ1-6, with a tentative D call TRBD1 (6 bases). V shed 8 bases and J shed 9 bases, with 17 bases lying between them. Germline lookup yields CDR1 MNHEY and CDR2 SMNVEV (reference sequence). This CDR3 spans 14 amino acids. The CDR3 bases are TGTGCCAGCGCCAGAGGGGGGGAAACTTCACCCCTCCACTTT. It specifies CASARGGETSPLHF.

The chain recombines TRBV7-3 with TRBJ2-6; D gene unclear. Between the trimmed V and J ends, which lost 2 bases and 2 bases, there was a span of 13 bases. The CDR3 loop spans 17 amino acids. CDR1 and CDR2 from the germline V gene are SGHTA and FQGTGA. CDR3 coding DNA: TGTGCCAGCAGCTTAGTTCCGGTCGTGCCTGGGGCCAACGTCCTGACTTTC. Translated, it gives CASSLVPVVPGANVLTF. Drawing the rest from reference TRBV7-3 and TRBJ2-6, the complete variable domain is GAGVSQTPSNKVTEKGKYVELRCDPISGHTALYWYRQSLGQGPEFLIYFQGTGAADDSGLPNDRFFAVRPEGSVSTLKIQRTERGDSAVYLCASSLVPVVPGANVLTFGAGSRLTVL.

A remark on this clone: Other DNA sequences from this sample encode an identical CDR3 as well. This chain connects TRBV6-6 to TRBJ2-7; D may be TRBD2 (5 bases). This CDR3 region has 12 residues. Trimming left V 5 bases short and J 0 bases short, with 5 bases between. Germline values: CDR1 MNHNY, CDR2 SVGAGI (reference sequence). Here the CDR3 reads CASSRGSYEQYF. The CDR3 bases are TGTGCCAGCAGTCGGGGCTCCTACGAGCAGTACTTC.

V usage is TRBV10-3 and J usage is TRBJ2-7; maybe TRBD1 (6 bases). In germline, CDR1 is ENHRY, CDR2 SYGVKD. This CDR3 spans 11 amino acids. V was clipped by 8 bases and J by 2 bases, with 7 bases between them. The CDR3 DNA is TGTGCCATCGGACAGACCTACGAGCAGTACTTC. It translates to CAIGQTYEQYF.